Listed below are T cell receptor beta chains from one sample, sequenced in a study of PD-1 blockade in classical Hodgkin lymphoma. Measured with immunoSEQ multiplex PCR; TCRdb has only the in-frame clones, and not every one. The sample has about 94,000 clones, approximately 89% seen once. The specimen comprised peripheral blood mononuclear cells (PBMCs), sampled before the second cycle of nivolumab. The receptors shown here come from a human donor with classical Hodgkin lymphoma. Both conserved end residues are part of each CDR3. Each record gives: clone size, D gene, V gene, J gene, CDR3 DNA, CDR3 protein. D genes are given only for firm matches. Some rows mark clone size as missing; the rest say once, few, many or name a class of expanded clone.

>.|.|TRBV7-9|TRBJ2-1
TGTGCCAGCTCCGGAAGACCGGAGCCCAATGAGCAGTTCTTC
CASSGRPEPNEQFF
>.|.|TRBV6-4|TRBJ1-5
TGTGCCAGCAGTAAGGACTCCGGAGCGCCCCAGCATTTT
CASSKDSGAPQHF
>.|.|TRBV19|TRBJ2-1
TGTGCCAGTACCCCCTCAGGGGCAACCTACAATGAGCAGTTCTTC
CASTPSGATYNEQFF
>.|.|TRBV6-5|TRBJ2-7
TGTGCCAGCAGTTTACCCGGACAGTTTTACGAGCAGTACTTC
CASSLPGQFYEQYF
>.|.|TRBV7-8|TRBJ1-1
TGTGCCAGCGCCCGGACCTTGCGGACTGAAGCTTTCTTT
CASARTLRTEAFF
>.|TRBD1|TRBV15|TRBJ1-1
TGTGCCACCAGCAGAGGGGGACAGGGGAACACTGAAGCTTTCTTT
CATSRGGQGNTEAFF
>.|TRBD2|TRBV27|TRBJ2-5
TGTGCCAGCAGTCTAGTGGATACTAGCGGGAGGGGACAAGAGACCCAGTACTTC
CASSLVDTSGRGQETQYF
>few|.|TRBV10-1|TRBJ1-2
TGCGCCAGCAGTGAGTCGACAGGCAATGGCTACACCTTC
CASSESTGNGYTF
>.|TRBD1|TRBV6-1|TRBJ1-2
TGTGCCAGCTACACCCATAGAGACAGGGACTGTGGCTACACCTTC
CASYTHRDRDCGYTF
>.|.|TRBV7-8|TRBJ1-5
TGTGCCAGCAGCTTAGATGGGACCAACAATCAGCCCCAGCATTTT
CASSLDGTNNQPQHF
>.|TRBD1|TRBV4-1|TRBJ1-5
TGCGCCAGCAGCCTAAGCGAGGGACAGGGGGCTCTTCCTTATAGCAATCAGCCCCAGCATTTT
CASSLSEGQGALPYSNQPQHF
>.|TRBD1|TRBV7-2|TRBJ2-7
TGTGCCAGCAGCCTCCCCCGGGACAGGGTATATCTGGTAGACGAGCAGTACTTC
CASSLPRDRVYLVDEQYF
>.|TRBD1|TRBV7-2|TRBJ2-7
TGTGCCAGCAGCAGAACCGGGACAGGGAGCTACGAGCAGTACTTC
CASSRTGTGSYEQYF